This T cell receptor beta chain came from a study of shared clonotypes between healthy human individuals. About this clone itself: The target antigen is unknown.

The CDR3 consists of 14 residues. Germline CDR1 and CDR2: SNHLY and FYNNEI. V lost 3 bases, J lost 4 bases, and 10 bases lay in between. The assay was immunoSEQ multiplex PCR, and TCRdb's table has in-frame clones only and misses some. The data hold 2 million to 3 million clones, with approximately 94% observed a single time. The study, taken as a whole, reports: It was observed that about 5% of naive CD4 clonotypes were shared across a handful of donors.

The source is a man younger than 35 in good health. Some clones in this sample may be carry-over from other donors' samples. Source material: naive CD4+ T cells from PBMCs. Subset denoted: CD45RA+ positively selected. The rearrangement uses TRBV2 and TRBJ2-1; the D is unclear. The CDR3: CASSDSWDYNEQFF. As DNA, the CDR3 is TGTGCCAGCAGTGACTCATGGGATTACAATGAGCAGTTCTTC. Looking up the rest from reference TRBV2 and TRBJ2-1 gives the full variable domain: EPEVTQTPSHQVTQMGQEVILRCVPISNHLYFYWYRQILGQKVEFLVSFYNNEISEKSEIFDDQFSVERPDGSNFTLKIRSTKLEDSAMYFCASSDSWDYNEQFFGPGTRLTVL.